Listed below are T cell receptor beta chains from one sample, sequenced in a study of blood T cell repertoires in COVID-19. Profiled with immunoSEQ multiplex PCR; TCRdb holds only in-frame clones, not every one. In the table there are approximately 320,000 clones, roughly 90% of which are singletons. Sequencing used PBMCs or T cells enriched from blood (not recorded which). The receptors were sampled from a woman under 30 who had recovered from COVID-19. The CDR3 runs from the conserved cysteine through the conserved F or W. A D gene is named only where the DNA matches it firmly. Not all rows give a size; the values are once, few, many and, for expanded clones, a class.

cdr3_aa: CASSLGLAGPTDTQYF
cdr3_nt: TGTGCCAGCAGCTTGGGACTAGCGGGACCCACAGATACGCAGTATTTT
d_call: TRBD2
clone_size: -
j_call: TRBJ2-3
v_call: TRBV28

cdr3_aa: CSASSQGTDTQYF
cdr3_nt: TGCAGTGCTAGTAGTCAGGGCACAGATACGCAGTATTTT
d_call: -
clone_size: -
j_call: TRBJ2-3
v_call: TRBV20-1

cdr3_aa: CASSQGFRDSNQPQHF
cdr3_nt: TGTGCCAGCAGCCAAGGTTTCAGGGATAGCAATCAGCCCCAGCATTTT
d_call: -
clone_size: -
j_call: TRBJ1-5
v_call: TRBV4-2

cdr3_aa: CASSRGTKVDTQYF
cdr3_nt: TGCGCCAGCAGCCGGGGGACTAAAGTAGATACGCAGTATTTT
d_call: TRBD2
clone_size: -
j_call: TRBJ2-3
v_call: TRBV5-1

cdr3_aa: CASSLAYGRGPGYEQYF
cdr3_nt: TGTGCCAGCAGCTTGGCCTATGGAAGGGGGCCAGGCTACGAGCAGTACTTC
d_call: TRBD1
clone_size: -
j_call: TRBJ2-7
v_call: TRBV5-4

cdr3_aa: CASSLEQGYEKLFF
cdr3_nt: TGTGCCAGCAGTTTGGAACAGGGGTACGAAAAACTGTTTTTT
d_call: TRBD1
clone_size: once
j_call: TRBJ1-4
v_call: TRBV28

cdr3_aa: CASSQGYRTEAFF
cdr3_nt: TGTGCCAGTAGTCAGGGGTACCGCACTGAAGCTTTCTTT
d_call: -
clone_size: -
j_call: TRBJ1-1
v_call: TRBV19

cdr3_aa: CASSVEGQPILGYTF
cdr3_nt: TGTGCCAGCAGCGTAGAGGGACAGCCCATCCTAGGCTACACCTTC
d_call: TRBD1
clone_size: -
j_call: TRBJ1-2
v_call: TRBV9

cdr3_aa: CASSRRQGLDNEQFF
cdr3_nt: TGTGCCAGCAGCCGCCGACAGGGACTAGACAATGAGCAGTTCTTC
d_call: -
clone_size: -
j_call: TRBJ2-1
v_call: TRBV6-5

cdr3_aa: CATSRDAASGRREQYF
cdr3_nt: TGTGCCACCAGCAGAGATGCGGCTAGCGGGAGACGCGAGCAGTACTTC
d_call: TRBD2
clone_size: -
j_call: TRBJ2-7
v_call: TRBV15

cdr3_aa: CASSFRAGEQYF
cdr3_nt: TGCGCCAGCAGCTTTAGGGCGGGGGAGCAGTACTTC
d_call: -
clone_size: -
j_call: TRBJ2-7
v_call: TRBV5-1

cdr3_aa: CASSVSFNQPQHF
cdr3_nt: TGTGCCAGTAGTGTAAGCTTTAATCAGCCCCAGCATTTT
d_call: -
clone_size: -
j_call: TRBJ1-5
v_call: TRBV19

cdr3_aa: CASSRLSGGFGTPLHF
cdr3_nt: TGTGCCAGCAGCCGTCTCAGCGGCGGGTTCGGGACACCCCTCCACTTT
d_call: -
clone_size: -
j_call: TRBJ1-6
v_call: TRBV3-1/TRBV3-2

cdr3_aa: CASSQDQGGNVDTQYF
cdr3_nt: TGCGCCAGCAGCCAAGATCAAGGCGGGAACGTAGATACGCAGTATTTT
d_call: -
clone_size: -
j_call: TRBJ2-3
v_call: TRBV4-1

cdr3_aa: CASSQRQGRSPSTDTQYF
cdr3_nt: TGTGCCAGCAGCCAACGACAGGGAAGAAGTCCTAGCACAGATACGCAGTATTTT
d_call: TRBD1
clone_size: -
j_call: TRBJ2-3
v_call: TRBV7-3

cdr3_aa: CASSLGQGSINEQYF
cdr3_nt: TGCGCCAGCAGCTTGGGACAGGGGTCGATAAACGAGCAGTACTTC
d_call: TRBD1
clone_size: -
j_call: TRBJ2-7
v_call: TRBV5-1

cdr3_aa: CASSMGQGNTIYF
cdr3_nt: TGTGCCAGTAGTATGGGACAGGGAAACACCATATATTTT
d_call: TRBD1
clone_size: -
j_call: TRBJ1-3
v_call: TRBV19

cdr3_aa: CASSRPRSGSNTGELFF
cdr3_nt: TGTGCCAGCAGCCGCCCTCGGTCCGGGTCGAACACCGGGGAGCTGTTTTTT
d_call: -
clone_size: -
j_call: TRBJ2-2
v_call: TRBV7-2

cdr3_aa: CAWGDRGNYGYTF
cdr3_nt: TGTGCCTGGGGGGACAGGGGGAACTATGGCTACACCTTC
d_call: TRBD1
clone_size: -
j_call: TRBJ1-2
v_call: TRBV30

cdr3_aa: CATTKTGNSPLHF
cdr3_nt: TGTGCCACCACGAAGACAGGGAATTCACCCCTCCACTTT
d_call: TRBD1
clone_size: -
j_call: TRBJ1-6
v_call: TRBV25-1

cdr3_aa: CASRQEQDTEAFF
cdr3_nt: TGTGCCAGCAGACAAGAACAGGACACTGAAGCTTTCTTT
d_call: -
clone_size: -
j_call: TRBJ1-1
v_call: TRBV6-4

cdr3_aa: CASSPLLGPYGYTF
cdr3_nt: TGTGCCAGCAGCCCGCTCCTGGGCCCCTATGGCTACACCTTC
d_call: -
clone_size: -
j_call: TRBJ1-2
v_call: TRBV7-2

cdr3_aa: CASSQEGGRPLGSTGELFF
cdr3_nt: TGTGCCAGCAGCCAAGAAGGCGGCAGGCCGCTGGGGAGCACCGGGGAGCTGTTTTTT
d_call: -
clone_size: -
j_call: TRBJ2-2
v_call: TRBV4-2

cdr3_aa: CASSPRYRVNGQYF
cdr3_nt: TGTGCCAGCAGCCCCCGATACAGGGTAAACGGGCAGTACTTC
d_call: -
clone_size: -
j_call: TRBJ2-7
v_call: TRBV7-8

cdr3_aa: CASSLGGYQPQHF
cdr3_nt: TGTGCCAGCAGTTTAGGCGGTTATCAGCCCCAGCATTTT
d_call: -
clone_size: -
j_call: TRBJ1-5
v_call: TRBV12-3/TRBV12-4

cdr3_aa: CASLRTGVNEQYF
cdr3_nt: TGTGCCAGCCTCCGGACAGGGGTTAACGAGCAGTACTTC
d_call: TRBD1
clone_size: few
j_call: TRBJ2-7
v_call: TRBV28

cdr3_aa: CASSLVEGAGNYGYTF
cdr3_nt: TGTGCCAGCAGCTTAGTTGAAGGGGCAGGGAACTATGGCTACACCTTC
d_call: -
clone_size: -
j_call: TRBJ1-2
v_call: TRBV7-2

cdr3_aa: CASRGRSGGPTDTQYF
cdr3_nt: TGTGCCAGCCGAGGTCGGAGCGGGGGACCCACAGATACGCAGTATTTT
d_call: TRBD2
clone_size: -
j_call: TRBJ2-3
v_call: TRBV27

cdr3_aa: CASIAQGEAFF
cdr3_nt: TGTGCCAGCATCGCACAGGGAGAAGCTTTCTTT
d_call: -
clone_size: -
j_call: TRBJ1-1
v_call: TRBV12-3/TRBV12-4

cdr3_aa: CASSFGGASDEKLFF
cdr3_nt: TGTGCCAGCAGCTTCGGCGGCGCGAGTGATGAAAAACTGTTTTTT
d_call: -
clone_size: -
j_call: TRBJ1-4
v_call: TRBV7-6

cdr3_aa: CASTLLAGDRHEQYF
cdr3_nt: TGTGCCAGCACCCTACTAGCGGGAGATCGACACGAGCAGTACTTC
d_call: TRBD2
clone_size: -
j_call: TRBJ2-7
v_call: TRBV6-5

cdr3_aa: CASMGSGTYTDTQYF
cdr3_nt: TGTGCCAGCATGGGGAGCGGGACCTACACAGATACGCAGTATTTT
d_call: TRBD2
clone_size: -
j_call: TRBJ2-3
v_call: TRBV27

cdr3_aa: CASSPKGEVSGRTWYHGYEQYF
cdr3_nt: TGTGCCAGCTCACCAAAAGGTGAGGTTTCCGGCAGAACATGGTACCATGGGTACGAGCAGTACTTC
d_call: -
clone_size: -
j_call: TRBJ2-7
v_call: TRBV18